This T cell receptor (beta chain) was recovered during a study of regulatory T cells in long-lasting Graves disease. Investigators prepared the TCR beta libraries by applying iRepertoire HTBI primers and Arm-PCR of CDR3 regions. TCRdb fed the multiplex PCR reads into MiXCR, producing one record per CDR3 protein. The sample shows some 340,000 distinct CDR3 sequences, 20% to 25% of them seen only once. As for this clonotype: Its antigen is unknown.

Study-level results: Persistent Graves' patients had lower TCR diversity than newly diagnosed ones. Sharing of public clonotypes was greater in persistent patients (about 2,500) than in new patients (around 1,000).

The time point denotes: persistent/refractory GD, antithyroid drugs over 5 years with positive TRAb. From PBMCs, RNA was extracted and then used to make the TCR library. The CDR3 is 14 residues long. Per the germline V gene, CDR1 is LNHNV and CDR2 is YYDKDF (reference sequence). The junction had 7 bases not matched to a gene; V was cut back by 5 bases and J by 4 bases. The chain recombines TRBV15 with TRBJ2-7; the match to TRBD1 covers 8 bases. The TCR comes from a middle-aged woman with Graves disease. The sequences come from peripheral blood mononuclear cells (PBMCs), collected when the disease was refractory, from a patient treated with antithyroid drugs. In nucleotides, the CDR3 is TGTGCCACCAGCCCCAGGGGGCTAAAGTACGAGCAGTACTTC. It yields the protein CATSPRGLKYEQYF.